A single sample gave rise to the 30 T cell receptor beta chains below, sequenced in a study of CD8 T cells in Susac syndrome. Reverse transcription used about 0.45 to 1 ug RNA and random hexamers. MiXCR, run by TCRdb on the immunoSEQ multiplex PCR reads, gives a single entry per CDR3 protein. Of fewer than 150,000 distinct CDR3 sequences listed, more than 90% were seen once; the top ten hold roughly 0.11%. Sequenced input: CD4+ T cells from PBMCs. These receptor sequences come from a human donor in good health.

The CDR3 DNA follows: TGTGCCAGTAGTGTGACTAGCGGGGCCCTCAATGAGCAGTTCTTC. Its protein product is CASSVTSGALNEQFF. This chain joins TRBV19 and TRBJ2-1, with 11 bases lining up with TRBD2. The CDR3 runs 15 residues. Germline V gene sequence: CDR1 LNHDA, CDR2 SQIVND (reference sequence). V shed 5 bases and J 6 bases; nucleotides not matched to a gene: 6.

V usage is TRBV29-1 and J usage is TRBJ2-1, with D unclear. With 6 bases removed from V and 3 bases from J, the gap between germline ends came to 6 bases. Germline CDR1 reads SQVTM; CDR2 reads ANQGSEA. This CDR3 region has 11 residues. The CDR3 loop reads CSVVIYNEQFF. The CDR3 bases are TGCAGCGTCGTAATCTACAATGAGCAGTTCTTC.

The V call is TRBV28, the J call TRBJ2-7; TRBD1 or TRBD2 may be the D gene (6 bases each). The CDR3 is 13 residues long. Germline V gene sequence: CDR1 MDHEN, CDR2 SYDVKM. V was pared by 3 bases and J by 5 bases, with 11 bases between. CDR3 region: CASSFGGLDEQYF. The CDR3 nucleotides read TGTGCCAGCAGTTTTGGGGGGCTGGACGAGCAGTACTTC.

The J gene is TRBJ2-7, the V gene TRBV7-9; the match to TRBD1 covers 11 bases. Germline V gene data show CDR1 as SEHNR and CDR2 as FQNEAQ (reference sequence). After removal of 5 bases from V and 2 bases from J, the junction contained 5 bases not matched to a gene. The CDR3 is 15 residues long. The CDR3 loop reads CASSPGQGAAYEQYF. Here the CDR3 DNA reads TGTGCCAGCAGCCCCGGACAGGGGGCTGCCTACGAGCAGTACTTC.

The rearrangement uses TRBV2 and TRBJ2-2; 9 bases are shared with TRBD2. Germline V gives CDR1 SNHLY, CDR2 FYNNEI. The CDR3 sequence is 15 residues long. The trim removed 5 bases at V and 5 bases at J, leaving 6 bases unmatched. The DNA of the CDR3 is TGTGCCAGCAGTCCTAGCGGGATTCCAACCGGGGAGCTGTTTTTT. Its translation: CASSPSGIPTGELFF. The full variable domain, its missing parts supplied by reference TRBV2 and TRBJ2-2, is EPEVTQTPSHQVTQMGQEVILRCVPISNHLYFYWYRQILGQKVEFLVSFYNNEISEKSEIFDDQFSVERPDGSNFTLKIRSTKLEDSAMYFCASSPSGIPTGELFFGEGSRLTVL.

CDR3 DNA sequence: TGCAGCGGAATCGGACAGCCCGGAAACCAAGAGACCCAGTACTTC. Translated, it gives CSGIGQPGNQETQYF. The rearrangement links TRBV29-1 to TRBJ2-5; perhaps TRBD1 as D (6 bases). This CDR3 region has 15 residues. Germline CDR1 reads SQVTM; CDR2 reads ANQGSEA. Trimming took 7 bases from V and 0 from J, leaving 18 bases between them.

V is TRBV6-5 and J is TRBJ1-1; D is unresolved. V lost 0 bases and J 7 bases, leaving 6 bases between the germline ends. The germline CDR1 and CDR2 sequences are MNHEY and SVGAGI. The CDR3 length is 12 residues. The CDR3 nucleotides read TGTGCCAGCAGTTACTCGAAAGGTGAAGCTTTCTTT. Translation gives CASSYSKGEAFF.

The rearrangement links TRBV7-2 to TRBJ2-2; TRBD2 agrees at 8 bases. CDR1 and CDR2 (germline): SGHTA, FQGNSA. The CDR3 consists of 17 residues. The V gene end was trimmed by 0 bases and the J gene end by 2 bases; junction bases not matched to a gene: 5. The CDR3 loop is CASSLAPSGFNTGELFF. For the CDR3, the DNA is TGTGCCAGCAGCTTAGCGCCTAGCGGGTTCAACACCGGGGAGCTGTTTTTT.

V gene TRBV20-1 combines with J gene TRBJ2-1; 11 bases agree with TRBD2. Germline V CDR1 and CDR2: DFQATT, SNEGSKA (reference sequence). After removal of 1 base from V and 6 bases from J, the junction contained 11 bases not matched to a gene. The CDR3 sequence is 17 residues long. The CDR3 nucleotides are TGCAGTGCTAGAGTAGTGGCTAGCGGGAGGTTCAGCAATGAGCAGTTCTTC. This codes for CSARVVASGRFSNEQFF.

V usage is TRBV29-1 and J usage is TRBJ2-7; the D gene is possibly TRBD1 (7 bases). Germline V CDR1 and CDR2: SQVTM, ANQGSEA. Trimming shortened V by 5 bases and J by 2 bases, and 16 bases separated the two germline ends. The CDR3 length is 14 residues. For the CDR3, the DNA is TGCAGCGTTTTGCGGGACAGTGTTCCCTACGAGCAGTACTTC. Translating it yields CSVLRDSVPYEQYF.

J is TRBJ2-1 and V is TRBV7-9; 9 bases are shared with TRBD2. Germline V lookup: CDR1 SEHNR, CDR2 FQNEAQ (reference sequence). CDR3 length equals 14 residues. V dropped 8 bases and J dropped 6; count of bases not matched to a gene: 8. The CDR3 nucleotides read TGTGCCAGCCTATTTAGCGGGAGTAGCAATGAGCAGTTCTTC. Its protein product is CASLFSGSSNEQFF.

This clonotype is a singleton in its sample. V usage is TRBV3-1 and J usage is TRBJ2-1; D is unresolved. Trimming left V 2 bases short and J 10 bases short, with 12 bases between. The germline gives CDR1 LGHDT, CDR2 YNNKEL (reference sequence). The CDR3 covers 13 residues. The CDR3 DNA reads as TGTGCCAGCAGCCAATCCCTCCAGACCGAGCAGTTCTTC. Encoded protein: CASSQSLQTEQFF.

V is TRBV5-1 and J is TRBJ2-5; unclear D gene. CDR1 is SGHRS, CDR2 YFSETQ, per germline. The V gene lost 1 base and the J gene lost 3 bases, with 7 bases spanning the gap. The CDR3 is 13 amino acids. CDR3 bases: TGCGCCAGCAGCTTGAACGGTGAAGAGACCCAGTACTTC. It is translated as CASSLNGEETQYF.

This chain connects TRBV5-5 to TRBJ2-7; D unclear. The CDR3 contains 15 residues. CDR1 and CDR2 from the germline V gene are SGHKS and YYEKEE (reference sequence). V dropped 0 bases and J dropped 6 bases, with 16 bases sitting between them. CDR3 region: CASSLGASYGGEQYF. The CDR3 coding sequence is TGTGCCAGCAGCTTGGGGGCTTCCTACGGCGGCGAGCAGTACTTC. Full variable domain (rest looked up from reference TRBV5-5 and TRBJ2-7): DAGVTQSPTHLIKTRGQQVTLRCSPISGHKSVSWYQQVLGQGPQFIFQYYEKEERGRGNFPDRFSARQFPNYSSELNVNALLLGDSALYLCASSLGASYGGEQYFGPGTRLTVT.

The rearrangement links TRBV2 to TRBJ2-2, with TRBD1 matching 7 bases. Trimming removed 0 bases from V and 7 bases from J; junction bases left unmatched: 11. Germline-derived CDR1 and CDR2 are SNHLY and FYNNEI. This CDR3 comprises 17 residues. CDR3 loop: CASSEALRGRTSGELFF. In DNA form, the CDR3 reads TGTGCCAGCAGTGAAGCGCTTAGGGGGCGTACAAGCGGGGAGCTGTTTTTT.

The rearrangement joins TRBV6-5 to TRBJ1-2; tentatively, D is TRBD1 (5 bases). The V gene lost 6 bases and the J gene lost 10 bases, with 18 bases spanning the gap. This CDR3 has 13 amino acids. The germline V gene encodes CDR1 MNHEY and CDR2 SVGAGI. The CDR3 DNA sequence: TGTGCCAGCAGCGGGCTGACAGTTTTTGACTACACCTTC. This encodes CASSGLTVFDYTF.

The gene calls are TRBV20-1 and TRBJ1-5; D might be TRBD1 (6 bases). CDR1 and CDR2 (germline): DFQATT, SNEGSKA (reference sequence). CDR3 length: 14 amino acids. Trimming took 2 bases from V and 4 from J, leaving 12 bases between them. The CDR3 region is CSARSRTENQPQHF. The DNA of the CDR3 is TGCAGTGCTAGATCCCGGACAGAGAATCAGCCCCAGCATTTT.

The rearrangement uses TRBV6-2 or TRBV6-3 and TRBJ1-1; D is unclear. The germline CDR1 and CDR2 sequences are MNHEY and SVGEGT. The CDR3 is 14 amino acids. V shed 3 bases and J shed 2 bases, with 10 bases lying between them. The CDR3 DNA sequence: TGTGCCAGCAGTTATCGGCAGATTAACACTGAAGCTTTCTTT. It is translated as CASSYRQINTEAFF.

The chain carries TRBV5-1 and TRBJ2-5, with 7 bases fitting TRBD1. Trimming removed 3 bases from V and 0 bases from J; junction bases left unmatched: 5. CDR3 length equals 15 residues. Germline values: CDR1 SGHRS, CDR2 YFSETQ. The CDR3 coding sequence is TGCGCCAGCAGCTCACAGGGGACGTACCAAGAGACCCAGTACTTC. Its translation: CASSSQGTYQETQYF.

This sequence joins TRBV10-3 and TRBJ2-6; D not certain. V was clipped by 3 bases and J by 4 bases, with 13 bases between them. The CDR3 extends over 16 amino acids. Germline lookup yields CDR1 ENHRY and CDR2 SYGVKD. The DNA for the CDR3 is TGTGCCATCAGTGATCCGGCGTTTCTGGGGGCCAACGTCCTGACTTTC. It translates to CAISDPAFLGANVLTF.

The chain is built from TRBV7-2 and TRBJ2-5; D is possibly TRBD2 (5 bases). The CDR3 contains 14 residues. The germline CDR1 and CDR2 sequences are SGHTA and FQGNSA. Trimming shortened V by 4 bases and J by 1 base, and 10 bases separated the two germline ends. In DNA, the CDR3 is TGTGCCAGCAGCTCCCCGGGAATCCAAGAGACCCAGTACTTC. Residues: CASSSPGIQETQYF.

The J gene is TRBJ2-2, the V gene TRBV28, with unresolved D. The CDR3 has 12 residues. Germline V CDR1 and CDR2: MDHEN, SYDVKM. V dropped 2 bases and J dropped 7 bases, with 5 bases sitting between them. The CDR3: CASSLQYGELFF. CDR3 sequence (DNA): TGTGCCAGCAGTTTACAGTACGGGGAGCTGTTTTTT. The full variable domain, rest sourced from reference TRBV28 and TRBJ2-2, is DVKVTQSSRYLVKRTGEKVFLECVQDMDHENMFWYRQDPGLGLRLIYFSYDVKMKEKGDIPEGYSVSREKKERFSLILESASTNQTSMYLCASSLQYGELFFGEGSRLTVL.

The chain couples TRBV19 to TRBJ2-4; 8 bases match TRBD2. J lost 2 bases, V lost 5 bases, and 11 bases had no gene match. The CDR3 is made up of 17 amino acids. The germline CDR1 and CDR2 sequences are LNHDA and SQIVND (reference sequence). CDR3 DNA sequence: TGTGCCAGTAGTGCGGGGACCGGGAGGGGGACCAAAAACATTCAGTACTTC. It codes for CASSAGTGRGTKNIQYF.

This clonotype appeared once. CDR3 nucleotides: TGTGCCAGCAGCGTCGGTACGAACTATGGCTACACCTTC. It translates to CASSVGTNYGYTF. The rearrangement uses TRBV9 and TRBJ1-2, with no clear D. Germline values: CDR1 SGDLS, CDR2 YYNGEE. V lost 2 bases and J 2 bases, leaving 7 bases between the germline ends. This CDR3 has 13 residues.

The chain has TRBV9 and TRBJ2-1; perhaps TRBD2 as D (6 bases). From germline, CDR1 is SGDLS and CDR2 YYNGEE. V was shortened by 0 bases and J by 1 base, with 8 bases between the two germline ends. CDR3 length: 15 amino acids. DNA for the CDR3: TGTGCCAGCAGCGTAGGTCTAGCGTCCTACAATGAGCAGTTCTTC. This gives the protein CASSVGLASYNEQFF.

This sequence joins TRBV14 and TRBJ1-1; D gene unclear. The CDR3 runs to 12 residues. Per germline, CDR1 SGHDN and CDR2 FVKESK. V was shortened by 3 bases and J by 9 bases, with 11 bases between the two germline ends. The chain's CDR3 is CASSQSGKQAFF. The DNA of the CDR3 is TGTGCCAGCAGCCAGTCGGGGAAGCAAGCTTTCTTT.

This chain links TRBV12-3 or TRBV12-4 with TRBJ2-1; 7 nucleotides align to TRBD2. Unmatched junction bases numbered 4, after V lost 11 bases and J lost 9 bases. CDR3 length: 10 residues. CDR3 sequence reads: CAVRGGEQFF. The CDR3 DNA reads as TGTGCCGTGCGCGGGGGTGAGCAGTTCTTC.

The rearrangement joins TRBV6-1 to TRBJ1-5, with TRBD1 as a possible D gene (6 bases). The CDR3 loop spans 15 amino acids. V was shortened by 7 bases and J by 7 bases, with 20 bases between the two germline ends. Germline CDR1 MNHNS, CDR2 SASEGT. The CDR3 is CASTLRGTPGQPQHF. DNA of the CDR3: TGTGCCAGCACCTTGAGGGGGACCCCAGGGCAGCCCCAGCATTTT.

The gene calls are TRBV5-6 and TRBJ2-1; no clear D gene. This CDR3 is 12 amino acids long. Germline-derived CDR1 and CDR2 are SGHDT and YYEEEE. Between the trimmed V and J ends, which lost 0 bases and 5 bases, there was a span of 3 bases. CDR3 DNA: TGTGCCAGCAGCTTGGTAAACAATGAGCAGTTCTTC. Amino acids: CASSLVNNEQFF.

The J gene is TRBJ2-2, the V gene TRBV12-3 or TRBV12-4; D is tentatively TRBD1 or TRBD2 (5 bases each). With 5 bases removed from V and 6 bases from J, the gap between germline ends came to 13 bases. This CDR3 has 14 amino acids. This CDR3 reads CASSRPRGPGELFF. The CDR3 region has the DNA TGTGCCAGCAGTCGCCCCCGGGGCCCCGGGGAGCTGTTTTTT.